Listed below are T cell receptor beta chains from one sample, sequenced in a study of blood T cell repertoires in COVID-19. Using immunoSEQ multiplex PCR, the repertoire was profiled, and TCRdb retains in-frame clones only, with some absent. Here the sample spans 120,000 to 150,000 clones, 84% being singletons. Specimen: peripheral blood. The receptor source for this set is a human donor in a cohort sampled during active COVID-19. Each CDR3 is given with its conserved first and last residue. Each record gives: J gene, clone size, V gene, D gene, CDR3 DNA, CDR3 protein. The D gene is left open where the match is weak. Rows may omit the clone size; those that give it use once, few, many or a size class.

j_gene: TRBJ2-3
abundance: -
v_gene: TRBV10-2
d_gene: -
CDR3nt: TGCGCCAGCAGTGAGTCGACAGGAAACACAGATACGCAGTATTTT
CDR3aa: CASSESTGNTDTQYF

j_gene: TRBJ1-1
abundance: -
v_gene: TRBV7-2
d_gene: -
CDR3nt: TGTGCCAGCTCACTGACAGCGTTAAACACTGAAGCTTTCTTT
CDR3aa: CASSLTALNTEAFF

j_gene: TRBJ1-6
abundance: few
v_gene: TRBV7-2
d_gene: TRBD1
CDR3nt: TGTGCCAGCAGCTTAGGGACAGGGAATTCACCCCTCCACTTT
CDR3aa: CASSLGTGNSPLHF

j_gene: TRBJ1-3
abundance: -
v_gene: TRBV28
d_gene: -
CDR3nt: TGTGCCAGCAGTTTATCGGGGGGGGCTTTTTTCTCTGGAAACACCATATATTTT
CDR3aa: CASSLSGGAFFSGNTIYF

j_gene: TRBJ1-2
abundance: -
v_gene: TRBV12-3/TRBV12-4
d_gene: TRBD1
CDR3nt: TGTGCCAGCAGTCCCACAGGGGGCAGTGGCTACACCTTC
CDR3aa: CASSPTGGSGYTF

j_gene: TRBJ1-1
abundance: -
v_gene: TRBV6-5
d_gene: -
CDR3nt: TGTGCCAGCATGACAGTTATGAACACTGAAGCTTTCTTT
CDR3aa: CASMTVMNTEAFF

j_gene: TRBJ1-2
abundance: -
v_gene: TRBV28
d_gene: TRBD1
CDR3nt: TGTGCCAGCAGTTCCTCCAACAGGGGGAGAGACGGCTACACCTTC
CDR3aa: CASSSSNRGRDGYTF

j_gene: TRBJ1-2
abundance: -
v_gene: TRBV5-4
d_gene: -
CDR3nt: TGTGCCAGCAGCTTCCAGGGTAGGGACTATGGCTACACCTTC
CDR3aa: CASSFQGRDYGYTF

j_gene: TRBJ2-7
abundance: -
v_gene: TRBV29-1
d_gene: TRBD1
CDR3nt: TGCAGCGTTGTCGGCAGGGGGCTGGGGGAGCAGTACTTC
CDR3aa: CSVVGRGLGEQYF

j_gene: TRBJ1-5
abundance: many
v_gene: TRBV6-2/TRBV6-3
d_gene: -
CDR3nt: TGTGCCAGCAGTCACAGTAGAGACGGTTATCAGCCCCAGCATTTT
CDR3aa: CASSHSRDGYQPQHF

j_gene: TRBJ1-6
abundance: -
v_gene: TRBV13
d_gene: -
CDR3nt: TGTGCCAGCAGCCTCTTAGGGGATCCCCTCCACTTT
CDR3aa: CASSLLGDPLHF

j_gene: TRBJ2-3
abundance: -
v_gene: TRBV6-5
d_gene: TRBD1
CDR3nt: TGTGCCAGCAGTTACTCTAGGACAGGGGACGATACGCAGTATTTT
CDR3aa: CASSYSRTGDDTQYF

j_gene: TRBJ1-2
abundance: -
v_gene: TRBV18
d_gene: -
CDR3nt: TGTGCCAGCTCACCCCGTCGAGGCCAGGGCATCTATGGCTACACCTTC
CDR3aa: CASSPRRGQGIYGYTF

j_gene: TRBJ2-3
abundance: -
v_gene: TRBV7-7
d_gene: -
CDR3nt: TGTGCCAGCAGCTTTGGGGGGGCCGGCACAGATACGCAGTATTTT
CDR3aa: CASSFGGAGTDTQYF

j_gene: TRBJ1-2
abundance: -
v_gene: TRBV4-1
d_gene: -
CDR3nt: TGCGCCAGCAGCCAAGAGCCGGTGATCTATGGCTACACCTTC
CDR3aa: CASSQEPVIYGYTF

j_gene: TRBJ1-2
abundance: once
v_gene: TRBV24-1
d_gene: -
CDR3nt: TGTGCCACCAGTGTTCAGGCTTTCTATGGCTACACCTTC
CDR3aa: CATSVQAFYGYTF

j_gene: TRBJ1-1
abundance: -
v_gene: TRBV7-6
d_gene: -
CDR3nt: TGTGCCAGCAGCCCAGGAAGAGCCACTGAAGCTTTCTTT
CDR3aa: CASSPGRATEAFF

j_gene: TRBJ1-2
abundance: -
v_gene: TRBV27
d_gene: TRBD1
CDR3nt: TGTGCCAGCAGTGGCGACAGGGGGCGGGGGGCCTATGGCTACACCTTC
CDR3aa: CASSGDRGRGAYGYTF

j_gene: TRBJ1-4
abundance: -
v_gene: TRBV28
d_gene: -
CDR3nt: TGTGCCAGCAGATTTCCGGGAGCAACTAATGAAAAACTGTTTTTT
CDR3aa: CASRFPGATNEKLFF

j_gene: TRBJ1-5
abundance: -
v_gene: TRBV4-1
d_gene: -
CDR3nt: TGCGCCAGCAGCCAAGCCCAGTTATCACAGGGCAATCAGCCCCAGCATTTT
CDR3aa: CASSQAQLSQGNQPQHF

j_gene: TRBJ1-2
abundance: -
v_gene: TRBV29-1
d_gene: -
CDR3nt: TGCAGCGCGAGTCCTAGAGGGGGCTATGGCTACACCTTC
CDR3aa: CSASPRGGYGYTF

j_gene: TRBJ2-1
abundance: -
v_gene: TRBV30
d_gene: TRBD2
CDR3nt: TGTGCCTGGAATCTGCCGGGGGGTCGTGGGCAGTTCTTC
CDR3aa: CAWNLPGGRGQFF

j_gene: TRBJ2-7
abundance: -
v_gene: TRBV19
d_gene: TRBD1
CDR3nt: TGTGCCAGTAGGACCGGGACAGGGGATTACGAGCAGTACTTC
CDR3aa: CASRTGTGDYEQYF

j_gene: TRBJ2-7
abundance: -
v_gene: TRBV7-3
d_gene: -
CDR3nt: TGTGCCAGCAGCTTAAATCCTCTCTACGAGCAGTACTTC
CDR3aa: CASSLNPLYEQYF

j_gene: TRBJ1-5
abundance: few
v_gene: TRBV18
d_gene: -
CDR3nt: TGTGCCAGCTCACCGAGTCCCAATCAGCCCCAGCATTTT
CDR3aa: CASSPSPNQPQHF

j_gene: TRBJ2-5
abundance: -
v_gene: TRBV24-1
d_gene: TRBD1
CDR3nt: TGTGCCACCAGGGGGACAGGGGAAGAGACCCAGTACTTC
CDR3aa: CATRGTGEETQYF

j_gene: TRBJ1-2
abundance: -
v_gene: TRBV7-2
d_gene: -
CDR3nt: TGTGCCAGCAGCTTAGTTGAGGGTGTGTCCGGCTACACCTTC
CDR3aa: CASSLVEGVSGYTF

j_gene: TRBJ1-2
abundance: few
v_gene: TRBV18
d_gene: -
CDR3nt: TGTGCCAGCTCACCACAGGGGCTCCTCTATGGCTACACCTTC
CDR3aa: CASSPQGLLYGYTF

j_gene: TRBJ2-3
abundance: -
v_gene: TRBV29-1
d_gene: TRBD2
CDR3nt: TGCAGCGTTATATTTGGCGGGGGGCGCACAGATACGCAGTATTTT
CDR3aa: CSVIFGGGRTDTQYF

j_gene: TRBJ1-1
abundance: -
v_gene: TRBV5-8
d_gene: -
CDR3nt: TGTGCCAGCAGCGTACACAGGGTGGCTGAAGCTTTCTTT
CDR3aa: CASSVHRVAEAFF

j_gene: TRBJ1-2
abundance: -
v_gene: TRBV5-1
d_gene: TRBD1
CDR3nt: TGCGCCAGCAGCACAGGGGTACGGGGCTACACCTTC
CDR3aa: CASSTGVRGYTF

j_gene: TRBJ1-3
abundance: few
v_gene: TRBV4-1
d_gene: -
CDR3nt: TGCGCCAGCAGCCAAGATAGCCCCTTTCGCGATGGGATATATTTT
CDR3aa: CASSQDSPFRDGIYF